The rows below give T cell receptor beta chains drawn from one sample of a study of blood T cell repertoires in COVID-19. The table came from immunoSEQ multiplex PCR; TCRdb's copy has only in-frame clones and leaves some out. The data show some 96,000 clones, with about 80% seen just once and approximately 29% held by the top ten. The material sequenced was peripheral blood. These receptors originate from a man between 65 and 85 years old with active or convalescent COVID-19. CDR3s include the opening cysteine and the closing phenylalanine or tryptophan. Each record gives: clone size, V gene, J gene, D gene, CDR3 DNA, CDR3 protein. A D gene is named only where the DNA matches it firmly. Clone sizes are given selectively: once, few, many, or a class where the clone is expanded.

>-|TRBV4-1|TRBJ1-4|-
TGCGCCAGCAGCCAAAGACCGACAGGTCTCGGAAAGGAAAAACTGTTTTTT
CASSQRPTGLGKEKLFF
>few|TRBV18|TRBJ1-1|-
TGTGCCAGCTCACCGCCCCCCGGGGTAGGGACTGAAGCTTTCTTT
CASSPPPGVGTEAFF
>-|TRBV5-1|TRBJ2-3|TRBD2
TGCGCCAGCAGCTTAGCGGGGGCCACAGATACGCAGTATTTT
CASSLAGATDTQYF
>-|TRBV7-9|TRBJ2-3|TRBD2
TGTGCCAGCAGCTTAGAGCGGGGCCCCGGGACAGATACGCAGTATTTT
CASSLERGPGTDTQYF
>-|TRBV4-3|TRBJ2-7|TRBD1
TGCGCCAGCAGCCAAGATAGTAGACAGGGCTACGAGCAGTACTTC
CASSQDSRQGYEQYF
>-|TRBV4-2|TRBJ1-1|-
TGTGCCAGCAGCCAAGGCGTAGGGGGGGCCCACACTGAAGCTTTCTTT
CASSQGVGGAHTEAFF
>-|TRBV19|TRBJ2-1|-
TGTGCCAGTAGTATCCTGTCCCCATTGCGGGAATTCGCCAATGAGCAGTTCTTC
CASSILSPLREFANEQFF
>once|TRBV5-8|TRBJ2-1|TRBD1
TGTGCCAGCAGCTTACAGGGACAGGGGGACAATGAGCAGTTCTTC
CASSLQGQGDNEQFF
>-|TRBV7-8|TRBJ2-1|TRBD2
TGTGCCAGCAGCTTAGTGGCCAGTAGCGGGGGGGCCGGGCAGTTCTTC
CASSLVASSGGAGQFF
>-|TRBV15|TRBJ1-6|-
TGTGCCACCAGCAGTAGCGGCTTCAATTCACCCCTCCACTTT
CATSSSGFNSPLHF
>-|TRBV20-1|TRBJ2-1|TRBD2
TGCAGTGCTAGTGCGGGGGGACACGGACTAGCGGCTGGCAATGAGCAGTTCTTC
CSASAGGHGLAAGNEQFF
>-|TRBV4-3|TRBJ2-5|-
TGCGCCAGCAGCCAAGCCTATAGAGAGACCCAGTACTTC
CASSQAYRETQYF
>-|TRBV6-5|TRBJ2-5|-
TGTGCCAGCAGTTACATGGACACTGCCGAGACCCAGTACTTC
CASSYMDTAETQYF
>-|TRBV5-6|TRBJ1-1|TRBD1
TGTGCCAGCAGCCAATGGGACAGGGCGAACACTGAAGCTTTCTTT
CASSQWDRANTEAFF
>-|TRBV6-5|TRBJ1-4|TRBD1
TGTGCCAGCAGGCTACCGGGACAGACTAATGAAAAACTGTTTTTT
CASRLPGQTNEKLFF
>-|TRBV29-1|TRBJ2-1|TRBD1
TGCAGTGTGAGGGGGCAGGGTGTGTTCTTC
CSVRGQGVFF
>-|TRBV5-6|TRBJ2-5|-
TGTGCCAGCAACCCTGCTAGCACACAAGAGACCCAGTACTTC
CASNPASTQETQYF